The entry below describes one T cell receptor (beta chain). Profiling relied on immunoSEQ multiplex PCR, and the TCRdb table lists in-frame clones only, not all of them. The profile shows under 20,000 clones, approximately 90% of them singletons. Unmatched junction bases numbered 3, after V lost 5 bases and J lost 0 bases. The CDR3 extends over 15 amino acids. The V gene's germline CDR1 is SQVTM and CDR2 ANQGSEA. These data come from a study of blood T cell repertoires in COVID-19. Sequencing was carried out using peripheral blood. The chain has TRBV29-1 and TRBJ2-6, with TRBD1 matching 8 bases. This receptor was obtained from a human donor in a cohort sampled during active COVID-19. The CDR3 nucleotides are TGCAGCGTTTCAGGGGGCCCCTCTGGGGCCAACGTCCTGACTTTC. This translates into CSVSGGPSGANVLTF. Variable domain in full (rest from reference TRBV29-1 and TRBJ2-6): SAVISQKPSRDICQRGTSLTIQCQVDSQVTMMFWYRQQPGQSLTLIATANQGSEATYESGFVIDKFPISRPNLTFSTLTVSNMSPEDSSIYLCSVSGGPSGANVLTFGAGSRLTVL.